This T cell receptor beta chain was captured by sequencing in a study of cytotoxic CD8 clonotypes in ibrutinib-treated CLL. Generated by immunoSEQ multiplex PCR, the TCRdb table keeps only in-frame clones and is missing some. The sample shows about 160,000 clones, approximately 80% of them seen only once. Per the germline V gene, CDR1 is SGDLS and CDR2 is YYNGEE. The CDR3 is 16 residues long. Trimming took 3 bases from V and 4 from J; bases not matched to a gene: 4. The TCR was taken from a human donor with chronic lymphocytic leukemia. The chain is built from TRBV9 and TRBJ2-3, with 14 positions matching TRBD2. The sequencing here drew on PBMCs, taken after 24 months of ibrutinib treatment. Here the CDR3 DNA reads TGTGCCAGCAGCGGGACTAGCGGGAGGTTCCCAGATACGCAGTATTTT. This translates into CASSGTSGRFPDTQYF.